The 5 T cell receptor beta chains below come from one sample, sequenced in a study of cytomegalovirus exposure and HLA in healthy donors. The PCR made use of 60 Vbeta and 13 Jbeta primers. The protocol was immunoSEQ multiplex PCR, while the TCRdb copy is restricted to in-frame clones and leaves out a portion. The table has some 180,000 clones, 77% seen once. Source material: PBMCs. Source of these receptors: a young man in good health and CMV-seronegative.

This chain's CDR3 is CASSVTAGTSGRDADTQYF. DNA of the CDR3: TGTGCCAGCAGCGTAACAGCCGGGACTAGCGGGAGGGATGCAGATACGCAGTATTTT. The chain joins TRBV9 to TRBJ2-3; 16 bases align to TRBD2. There are 19 residues in the CDR3. The trim removed 1 base at V and 4 bases at J, leaving 9 bases unmatched. CDR1 and CDR2 from the germline V gene are SGDLS and YYNGEE.

This clone was seen a single time. The chain is built from TRBV4-3 and TRBJ1-4, with 10 bases identical to TRBD1. The trim removed 4 bases at V and 7 bases at J, leaving 6 bases unmatched. The V gene's germline CDR1 is LGHNA and CDR2 YSLEER. There are 15 residues in the CDR3. The CDR3 coding sequence is TGCGCCAGCAGCCCCACCGGGACAGGGGTTGAAAAACTGTTTTTT. Encoded protein: CASSPTGTGVEKLFF.

The J gene is TRBJ2-7, the V gene TRBV5-3, with a tentative D call TRBD2 (6 bases). TRBV5-3 is designated an ORF whose function remains uncertain. Trimming removed 1 base at V and 3 bases at J, with 14 bases between. The CDR3 covers 15 residues. Written as DNA, the CDR3 is TGTGCCAGAAGCTTGACCCGCGGGGATCGCTACGAGCAGTACTTC. This encodes CARSLTRGDRYEQYF.

This clone occurred a few times. The chain employs TRBV9 and TRBJ2-7, with 7 positions matching TRBD2. Germline values: CDR1 SGDLS, CDR2 YYNGEE. The CDR3 totals 21 residues. V was clipped by 0 bases and J by 3 bases; unmatched bases: 24. CDR3 protein: CASSVVGRGLADISSRYEQYF. The CDR3 region has the DNA TGTGCCAGCAGCGTAGTGGGTCGCGGGCTAGCGGACATATCCTCGCGCTACGAGCAGTACTTC.

The genes are TRBV15 and TRBJ2-5; 13 bases are shared with TRBD2. V shed 6 bases and J 4 bases; nucleotides not matched to a gene: 8. Germline CDR1 is LNHNV and CDR2 is YYDKDF (reference sequence). The CDR3 runs to 16 residues. The chain's CDR3 is CATRATSGGAVETQYF. DNA for the CDR3: TGTGCCACCAGAGCCACTAGCGGGGGGGCGGTAGAGACCCAGTACTTC.